A single count supports the clone carrying this T cell receptor (beta chain). Its target is unknown. Clones were read by immunoSEQ multiplex PCR, and TCRdb kept only the in-frame ones, dropping some. The sample lists about 12,000 clones; 70% to 90% were seen once. This CDR3 region has 13 residues. Trimming cost V 0 bases and J 6 bases, with 7 bases left between them. From germline, CDR1 is SGDLS and CDR2 YYNGEE. This specimen comes from a study of monozygotic twins with cystic fibrosis. General study findings and limits: The repertoire was suggested to be naive-dominated, clonality median around 0.01. Monozygotic CF twin pairs shared significantly more nucleotide-identical clonotypes than unrelated CF individuals did.

This sequence originates from a man aged 18-30 years with cystic fibrosis. The chain carries TRBV9 and TRBJ1-5; unclear D gene. What was sequenced was blood. The CDR3 DNA sequence: TGTGCCAGCAGCGTAGGTTTCGGTCAGCCCCAGCATTTT. Its translation is CASSVGFGQPQHF.